Listed here is a single TCR beta chain. Its antigen is unidentified. The table came from immunoSEQ multiplex PCR; TCRdb's copy has only in-frame clones and leaves some out. The data show about 23,000 clones, with approximately 97% seen just once and roughly 0.15% held by the top ten. The record originates from a study of monozygotic twins with cystic fibrosis. Findings of the study overall: Median Simpson clonality of approximately 0.01 suggested naive T cells predominated.

Trimming took off 8 bases at V and 5 bases at J, with 15 bases between the two ends. Germline assignment: CDR1 SNHLY and CDR2 FYNNEI. This CDR3 region has 14 residues. The source of this sequence is a girl aged 10 to 17 with cystic fibrosis. The specimen sequenced was blood. V usage is TRBV2 and J usage is TRBJ2-2; D call uncertain. The CDR3 spells CASQKDDVTGELFF. The CDR3 coding sequence is TGTGCCAGCCAAAAGGACGATGTGACCGGGGAGCTGTTTTTT.